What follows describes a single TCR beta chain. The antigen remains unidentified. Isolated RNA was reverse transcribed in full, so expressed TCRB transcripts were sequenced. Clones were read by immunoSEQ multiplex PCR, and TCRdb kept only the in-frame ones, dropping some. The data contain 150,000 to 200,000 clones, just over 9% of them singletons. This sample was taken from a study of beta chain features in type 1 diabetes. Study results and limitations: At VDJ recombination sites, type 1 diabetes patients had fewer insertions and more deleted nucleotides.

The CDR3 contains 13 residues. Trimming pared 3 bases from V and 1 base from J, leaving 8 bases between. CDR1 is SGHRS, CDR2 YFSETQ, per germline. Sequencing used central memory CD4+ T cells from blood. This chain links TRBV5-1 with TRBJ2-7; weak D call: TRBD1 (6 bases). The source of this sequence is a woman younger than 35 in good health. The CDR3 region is CASSWTESYEQYF. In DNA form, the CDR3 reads TGCGCCAGCAGCTGGACAGAGTCCTACGAGCAGTACTTC.